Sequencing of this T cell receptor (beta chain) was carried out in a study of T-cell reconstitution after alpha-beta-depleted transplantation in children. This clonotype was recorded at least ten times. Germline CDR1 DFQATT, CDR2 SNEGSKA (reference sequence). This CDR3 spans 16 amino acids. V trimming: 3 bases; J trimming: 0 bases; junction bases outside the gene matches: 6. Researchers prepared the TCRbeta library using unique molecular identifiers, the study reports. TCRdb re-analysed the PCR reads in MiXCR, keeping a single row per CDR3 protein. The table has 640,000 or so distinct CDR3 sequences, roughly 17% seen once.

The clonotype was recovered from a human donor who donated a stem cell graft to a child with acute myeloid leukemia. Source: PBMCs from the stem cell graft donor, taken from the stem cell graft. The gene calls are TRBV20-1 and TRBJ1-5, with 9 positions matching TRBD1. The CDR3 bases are TGCAGTGCTAGGGACAGGGGAATCTATAGCAATCAGCCCCAGCATTTT. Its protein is CSARDRGIYSNQPQHF.